What follows are 14 T cell receptor beta chains derived from one specimen sequenced in a study of cytomegalovirus exposure and HLA in healthy donors. PCR employed 60 Vbeta and 13 Jbeta primers. Data came from immunoSEQ multiplex PCR; TCRdb stores just in-frame clones and leaves some out. The data show 100,000 to 150,000 clones, around 72% seen once. What was sequenced was PBMCs. All receptors come from a woman aged 45-59 years in good health and CMV-seropositive.

This chain joins TRBV5-1 and TRBJ2-1, with TRBD2 as a possible D gene (5 bases). The V end lost 4 bases, the J end lost 10 bases, and 24 bases lay between the germline ends. Germline-derived CDR1 and CDR2 are SGHRS and YFSETQ. The CDR3 contains 16 residues. The CDR3 DNA sequence: TGCGCCAGCAGCGTAACATCCAGCGGAAAATCGAGGGAGCAGTTCTTC. It codes for CASSVTSSGKSREQFF.

The chain has TRBV5-1 and TRBJ1-2, with 8 bases identical to TRBD1. The germline gives CDR1 SGHRS, CDR2 YFSETQ. Trimming cost V 3 bases and J 4 bases; bases outside gene matches: 17. The CDR3 totals 18 residues. This CDR3 is CASSSTTGTGPSGYGYTF. The CDR3 DNA reads as TGCGCCAGCAGCTCCACAACCGGGACAGGACCGAGTGGCTATGGCTACACCTTC.

This sequence joins TRBV7-2 and TRBJ2-3, with D perhaps TRBD2 (6 bases). CDR1 is SGHTA and CDR2 is FQGNSA in the germline V gene. V shed 3 bases and J shed 2 bases, with 9 bases lying between them. The CDR3 is 14 amino acids. The CDR3 DNA reads as TGTGCCAGCAGCTTTAGCGGTCACACAGATACGCAGTATTTT. Residues: CASSFSGHTDTQYF.

The rearrangement uses TRBV19 and TRBJ2-6, with a weak D call TRBD2 (6 bases). Trimming took 5 bases from V and 2 from J, leaving 13 bases between them. CDR1 LNHDA and CDR2 SQIVND come from the germline V gene (reference sequence). The CDR3 extends over 16 amino acids. The CDR3 loop is CASSSIGGAGANVLTF. Written as DNA, the CDR3 is TGTGCCAGTAGTTCCATCGGGGGAGCTGGGGCCAACGTCCTGACTTTC.

The chain uses TRBV6-1 and TRBJ1-3, with 11 positions matching TRBD1. The germline V gene has CDR1 MNHNS and CDR2 SASEGT. Trimming removed 5 bases from V and 8 bases from J; junction bases left unmatched: 8. The CDR3 has 15 amino acids. As DNA, the CDR3 is TGTGCCAGCAGTCAACCGGGACAGGGGGGCCACACCATATATTTT. Translated: CASSQPGQGGHTIYF.

The CDR3 DNA reads TGTGCCATCAGTGAGCCTCGGGGGGTGGGCTTCTCTGGGGCCAACGTCCTGACTTTC. Amino acids: CAISEPRGVGFSGANVLTF. The chain employs TRBV10-3 and TRBJ2-6; 7 bases are a match to TRBD2. The CDR3 extends over 19 amino acids. Trimming took 2 bases from V and 0 from J; bases not matched to a gene: 10. The germline V gene has CDR1 ENHRY and CDR2 SYGVKD.

This chain links TRBV29-1 with TRBJ1-1, with 7 bases identical to TRBD1. Germline-derived CDR1 and CDR2 are SQVTM and ANQGSEA. Germline trimming cut 5 bases from V and 4 bases from J; bases unmatched to any gene: 13. The CDR3 has 15 amino acids. The CDR3 DNA reads as TGCAGCGTTAAAAATGGACAGGTAGAGATCACTGAAGCTTTCTTT. It is translated as CSVKNGQVEITEAFF.

The rearrangement joins TRBV21-1 to TRBJ2-2; the table calls TRBD2, which could not be checked here. TRBV21-1 is a known pseudogene. The CDR3 consists of 15 residues. The CDR3 spells CASTIGGGGSGELFF. DNA for the CDR3: TGTGCCAGCACCATAGGGGGCGGGGGGTCGGGGGAGCTGTTTTTT.

CDR3 DNA: TGTGCTAGTGGTTTGGCCCTAGACGGGAGATTTGTGGATGAGCAGTTCTTC. It translates to CASGLALDGRFVDEQFF. The chain carries TRBV12-5 and TRBJ2-1; tentatively, D is TRBD2 (6 bases). The length of the CDR3 is 17 residues. CDR1 is LGHNT, CDR2 FRNRAP, per germline. V dropped 1 base and J dropped 8 bases, with 21 bases sitting between them.

The chain links TRBV30 to TRBJ1-2; D is unresolved. CDR3 length equals 12 residues. The germline V gene has CDR1 GTSNPN and CDR2 SVGIG (reference sequence). V was shortened by 2 bases and J by 1 base, with 5 bases between the two germline ends. The CDR3 DNA is TGTGCCTGGAGTCGGTATAACTATGGCTACACCTTC. This gives the protein CAWSRYNYGYTF.

The chain couples TRBV27 to TRBJ1-1, with a weak D call TRBD1 (5 bases). The CDR3 spans 15 residues. Germline CDR1 reads MNHEY; CDR2 reads SMNVEV (reference sequence). V lost 5 bases and J lost 1, with 14 bases in between. Written as DNA, the CDR3 is TGTGCCAGCAGTAACCAAGGGGCAGGGAACACTGAAGCTTTCTTT. Protein product: CASSNQGAGNTEAFF.

The J gene is TRBJ1-1, the V gene TRBV19; maybe TRBD1 (5 bases). CDR1 is LNHDA and CDR2 is SQIVND in the germline V gene (reference sequence). This CDR3 is 14 amino acids long. V lost 5 bases to trimming and J lost 5 bases, with 15 bases between them. The CDR3 loop is CASSDSPGWTEAFF. DNA of the CDR3: TGTGCCAGTAGTGACTCTCCAGGGTGGACTGAAGCTTTCTTT.

V and J are TRBV5-6 and TRBJ1-2; D call uncertain. With 2 bases removed from V and 4 bases from J, the gap between germline ends came to 9 bases. Looked up from germline, CDR1 is SGHDT and CDR2 is YYEEEE. This CDR3 contains 13 residues. CDR3 sequence: CASSFPEGYGYTF. The DNA for the CDR3 is TGTGCCAGCAGCTTCCCAGAGGGCTATGGCTACACCTTC.

The V and J genes are TRBV11-3 and TRBJ2-2; TRBD1 agrees at 9 bases. V lost 1 base to trimming and J lost 0 bases; unmatched junction nucleotides: 6. This CDR3 has 18 residues. Germline V gene lookup returns CDR1 SGHNT and CDR2 YENEEA. CDR3 DNA: TGTGCCAGCAGCTTAGGGGACAGGGCCTACTCGAACACCGGGGAGCTGTTTTTT. Protein: CASSLGDRAYSNTGELFF.